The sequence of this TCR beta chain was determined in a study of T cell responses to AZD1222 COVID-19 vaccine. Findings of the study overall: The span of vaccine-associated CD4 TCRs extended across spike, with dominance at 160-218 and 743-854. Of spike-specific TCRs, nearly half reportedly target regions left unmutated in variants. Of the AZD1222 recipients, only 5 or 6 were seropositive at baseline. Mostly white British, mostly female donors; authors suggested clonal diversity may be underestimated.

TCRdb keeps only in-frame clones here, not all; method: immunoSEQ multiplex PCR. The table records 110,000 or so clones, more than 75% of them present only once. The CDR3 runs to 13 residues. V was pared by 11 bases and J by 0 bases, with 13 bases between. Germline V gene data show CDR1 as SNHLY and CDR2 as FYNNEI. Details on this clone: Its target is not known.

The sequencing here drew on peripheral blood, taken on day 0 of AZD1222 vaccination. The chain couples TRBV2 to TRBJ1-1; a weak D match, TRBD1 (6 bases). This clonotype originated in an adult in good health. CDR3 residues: CAEYRAMNTEAFF. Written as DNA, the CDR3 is TGTGCCGAATACAGGGCCATGAACACTGAAGCTTTCTTT.